Listed below are T cell receptor beta chains from one sample, sequenced in a study of shared clonotypes between healthy human individuals. TCRdb's copy holds only in-frame clones and misses some; the assay was immunoSEQ multiplex PCR. This table has roughly 2.4 million clones, almost 96% appearing once. Sequencing input: naive CD4+ T cells sorted from blood. These receptor sequences come from a man aged 18 to 29 in good health. Both conserved end residues are part of each CDR3. The D gene is left open where the match is weak. Rows give clone size only sometimes, using once, few, many, or a class for an expanded clone.

TGTGCCAGCAGCTTCGGGACAGGGGAGAAAAATCAGCCCCAGCATTTT | CASSFGTGEKNQPQHF | NA | TRBV5-6 | TRBD1 | TRBJ1-5
TGTGCCAGCAGCCCTCTAGCGAACACATACGAGCAGTACTTC | CASSPLANTYEQYF | NA | TRBV7-2 | NA | TRBJ2-7
TGTGCCAGCTCACCCCTGACAGCGAACACCGGGGAGCTGTTTTTT | CASSPLTANTGELFF | NA | TRBV18 | NA | TRBJ2-2
TGCGCCAGCAGCCCGGGAGGGGACAGGGGATATACTTATGAGCAGTTCTTC | CASSPGGDRGYTYEQFF | once | TRBV5-1 | TRBD1 | TRBJ2-1
TGTGCCAGCAGCTTTCGGCTGGGGGGCTACGAGCAGTACTTC | CASSFRLGGYEQYF | NA | TRBV7-2 | NA | TRBJ2-7
TGTGCCAGCAGCGCCGGGACACCGTATGGCTACACCTTC | CASSAGTPYGYTF | NA | TRBV9 | NA | TRBJ1-2
TGTGCCAGCAGCCAGAGGCAGGGGACCACTGAAGCTTTCTTT | CASSQRQGTTEAFF | once | TRBV7-2 | NA | TRBJ1-1
TGTGCCAGCAGTGAAGGCTCTAGCGGCGCCTACGAGCAGTACTTC | CASSEGSSGAYEQYF | once | TRBV6-1 | TRBD2 | TRBJ2-7
TGTGCCAGCAGGCGAACTAATGAAAAACTGTTTTTT | CASRRTNEKLFF | NA | TRBV27 | NA | TRBJ1-4
TGCGCCAGCAGCCAAGAGGCAGGAAACTACGAGCAGTACTTC | CASSQEAGNYEQYF | NA | TRBV4-3 | NA | TRBJ2-7
TGTGCCAGCAGCTTAGCCGGGGGTACTACCAAAAACATTCAGTACTTC | CASSLAGGTTKNIQYF | NA | TRBV11-2 | NA | TRBJ2-4
TGTGCCAGCAGCGTGACTGGCAATGAGCAGTTCTTC | CASSVTGNEQFF | NA | TRBV9 | NA | TRBJ2-1
TGTGCCACCGGAGACAGGGAAGTAAACAATCAGCCCCAGCATTTT | CATGDREVNNQPQHF | NA | TRBV6-1 | TRBD1 | TRBJ1-5
TGCAGCGTTGATAACAGGGGTGCTGAGCAGTTCTTC | CSVDNRGAEQFF | NA | TRBV29-1 | TRBD1 | TRBJ2-1
TGCAGCGTTGAACAGCGGCTAGCCAAAAACATTCAGTACTTC | CSVEQRLAKNIQYF | NA | TRBV29-1 | NA | TRBJ2-4
TGCGCCAGCAGCCAAGAGAGGGCAGGGTCCGAGCAGTACTTC | CASSQERAGSEQYF | NA | TRBV4-1 | NA | TRBJ2-7
TGTGCCAGCAGCCGTCCGGGACAGGGGTGGACCGGGGAGCTGTTTTTT | CASSRPGQGWTGELFF | NA | TRBV7-9 | TRBD1 | TRBJ2-2
TGTGCCAGCAGTTGGTCTAGCGGATACAATGAGCAGTTCTTC | CASSWSSGYNEQFF | NA | TRBV28 | TRBD2 | TRBJ2-1
TGTGCCAGCAGTGACGGCCCGGGAGCTTTCTTT | CASSDGPGAFF | NA | TRBV25-1 | NA | TRBJ1-1
TGTGCCAGCAGTGTCGAGACAGGAGGATCCTACGAGCAGTACTTC | CASSVETGGSYEQYF | NA | TRBV2 | NA | TRBJ2-7
TGTGCCAGCAGTGATGGGGGAGGGTATGGCTACACCTTC | CASSDGGGYGYTF | NA | TRBV6-1 | NA | TRBJ1-2
TGTGCCAGCAGCTTCCTGACTAGCGGGGCCGAGCAGTACTTC | CASSFLTSGAEQYF | NA | TRBV5-6 | TRBD2 | TRBJ2-7